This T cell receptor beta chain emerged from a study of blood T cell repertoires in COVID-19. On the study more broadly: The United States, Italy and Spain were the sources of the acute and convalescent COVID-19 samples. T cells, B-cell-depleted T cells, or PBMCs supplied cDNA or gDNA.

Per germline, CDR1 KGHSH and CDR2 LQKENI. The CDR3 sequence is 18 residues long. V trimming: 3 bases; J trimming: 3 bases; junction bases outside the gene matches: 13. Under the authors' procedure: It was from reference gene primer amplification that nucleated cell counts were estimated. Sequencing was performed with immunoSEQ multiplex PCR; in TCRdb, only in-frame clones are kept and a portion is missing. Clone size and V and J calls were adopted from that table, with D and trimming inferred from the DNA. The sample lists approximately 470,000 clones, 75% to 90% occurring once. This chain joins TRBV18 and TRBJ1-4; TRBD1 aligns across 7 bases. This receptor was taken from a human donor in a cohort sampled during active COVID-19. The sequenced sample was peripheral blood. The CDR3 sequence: CASSPYYRRDSANEKLFF. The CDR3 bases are TGTGCCAGCTCACCTTATTATCGTAGGGACAGTGCTAATGAAAAACTGTTTTTT.